This T cell receptor (beta chain) is from a study of control samples from healthy donors and cancer patients. Sequencing was performed with immunoSEQ multiplex PCR; in TCRdb, only in-frame clones are kept and a portion is missing. This repertoire shows around 150,000 clones, 94% found once; its top ten account for 14%. Trimming removed 0 bases from V and 8 bases from J, with 13 bases in between. CDR1 KGHSH and CDR2 LQKENI come from the germline V gene. The CDR3 is made up of 15 amino acids. The receptor's source is a man aged 55 to 70 with colorectal cancer. V usage is TRBV18 and J usage is TRBJ1-4, with D tentatively TRBD1 (6 bases). The material sequenced was PBMCs. The CDR3 spells CASSPPRGPGEKLFF. Written as DNA, the CDR3 is TGTGCCAGCTCACCACCGCGGGGGCCTGGGGAAAAACTGTTTTTT.